The 26 T cell receptor beta chains below come from one sample, sequenced in a study of blood T cell repertoires in COVID-19. Data came from immunoSEQ multiplex PCR; TCRdb stores just in-frame clones and leaves some out. The table shows about 200,000 clones, with roughly 90% occurring only once. Sequencing input: peripheral blood. The origin of the receptors is a man in his late teens or twenties with active or convalescent COVID-19.

The rearrangement uses TRBV9 and TRBJ2-5, with TRBD2 matching 7 bases. Germline CDR1 and CDR2: SGDLS and YYNGEE. The CDR3 loop spans 15 amino acids. Unmatched junction bases numbered 7, after V lost 4 bases and J lost 1 base. For the CDR3, the DNA is TGTGCCAGCAGCCCCTCAAGCGGGGTCCAAGAGACCCAGTACTTC. It specifies CASSPSSGVQETQYF.

The genes are TRBV3-1 (or the pseudogene TRBV3-2) and TRBJ1-3; no definite D call. CDR3 length: 15 amino acids. Germline CDR1 reads LGHDT; CDR2 reads YNNKEL (reference sequence). Deletions cut 1 base from V and 0 bases from J, with 7 bases between. CDR3 sequence: CASSQGAFSGNTIYF. CDR3 in DNA: TGTGCCAGCAGCCAAGGAGCCTTCTCTGGAAACACCATATATTTT.

The V gene is TRBV19, the J gene TRBJ2-4, with D tentatively TRBD1 (6 bases). This CDR3 contains 16 residues. The germline V gene encodes CDR1 LNHDA and CDR2 SQIVND (reference sequence). V shed 7 bases and J shed 1 base, with 17 bases lying between them. The CDR3 loop reads CASTKAAGVAKNIQYF. CDR3 nucleotide sequence: TGTGCCAGTACAAAAGCGGCAGGGGTCGCCAAAAACATTCAGTACTTC.

For the CDR3, the DNA is TGTGCCAGCAGCTTATTAGAGAATTCACCCCTCCACTTT. It yields the protein CASSLLENSPLHF. The V and J genes are TRBV7-3 and TRBJ1-6; D call uncertain. The CDR3 contains 13 residues. Germline V gene lookup returns CDR1 SGHTA and CDR2 FQGTGA. Trimming removed 2 bases from V and 7 bases from J, with 6 bases in between.

The chain links TRBV6-6 to TRBJ2-1; 11 bases are shared with TRBD2. Germline V gene sequence: CDR1 MNHNY, CDR2 SVGAGI (reference sequence). The CDR3 consists of 14 residues. The trim removed 6 bases at V and 6 bases at J, leaving 4 bases unmatched. The CDR3 region is CASSTSGGVNEQFF. The CDR3 bases are TGTGCCAGCAGCACTAGCGGGGGTGTCAATGAGCAGTTCTTC.

This clone turned up a few times. This chain links TRBV3-1 (or the pseudogene TRBV3-2) with TRBJ1-6, with unresolved D. V was clipped by 4 bases and J by 5 bases, with 12 bases between them. Germline V gives CDR1 LGHDT, CDR2 YNNKEL (reference sequence). The CDR3 is 15 residues long. In DNA form, the CDR3 reads TGTGCCAGCAGCCGGATTGACACCGATAATTCACCCCTCCACTTT. Protein sequence: CASSRIDTDNSPLHF.

V is TRBV7-7 and J is TRBJ2-7; D call uncertain. V dropped 5 bases and J dropped 2 bases, with 13 bases sitting between them. CDR1 is SSHAT, CDR2 FNYEAQ, per germline (reference sequence). This CDR3 is 14 amino acids long. The CDR3 DNA follows: TGTGCCAGCAGCGTCCAACAGATTGCCTACGAGCAGTACTTC. Translation: CASSVQQIAYEQYF.

The chain recombines TRBV5-1 with TRBJ2-7; 14 positions agree with TRBD2. Trimming took 4 bases from V and 5 from J; bases not matched to a gene: 8. Germline CDR1 and CDR2: SGHRS and YFSETQ. The CDR3 extends over 16 amino acids. CDR3 protein: CASSKGLAGEPHEQYF. The CDR3 nucleotides read TGCGCCAGCAGCAAGGGACTAGCGGGAGAACCCCACGAGCAGTACTTC.

On this clone: The same CDR3 arises from other DNA sequences in this sample as well. V usage is TRBV19 and J usage is TRBJ1-4, with TRBD1 identical over 7 bases. Trimming at V came to 4 bases and at J to 0 bases, leaving 5 bases not matched to a gene. Germline CDR1 reads LNHDA; CDR2 reads SQIVND (reference sequence). The CDR3 has 16 residues. The CDR3 spells CASSTGTAATNEKLFF. For the CDR3, the DNA is TGTGCCAGTAGTACCGGGACAGCCGCAACTAATGAAAAACTGTTTTTT.

The chain is built from TRBV6-1 and TRBJ1-5, with D perhaps TRBD1 (6 bases). CDR3 size: 15 residues. Germline CDR1 MNHNS, CDR2 SASEGT. Trimming took 2 bases from V and 9 from J, leaving 17 bases between them. CDR3 amino acids: CASSEQETGIRPQHF. CDR3 DNA sequence: TGTGCCAGCAGTGAACAAGAGACAGGCATCCGGCCCCAGCATTTT.

The chain has TRBV6-5 and TRBJ2-1, with a weak D call TRBD2 (6 bases). V gave up 8 bases and J gave up 6 bases, with 20 bases separating them. The CDR3 is 15 residues long. Per the germline V gene, CDR1 is MNHEY and CDR2 is SVGAGI. The CDR3 bases are TGTGCCAGCGCCCTGGGCGGGGTACTCGGCAATGAGCAGTTCTTC. Encoded protein: CASALGGVLGNEQFF.

The chain uses TRBV2 and TRBJ1-5; 11 bases are a match to TRBD1. CDR1 and CDR2 (germline): SNHLY, FYNNEI. V shed 9 bases and J 0 bases; nucleotides not matched to a gene: 7. This CDR3 comprises 16 residues. The CDR3 here is CARDRGRLSSNQPQHF. The CDR3 DNA is TGTGCCAGGGACAGGGGGCGTCTCTCTAGCAATCAGCCCCAGCATTTT.

This rearrangement joins TRBV6-5 to TRBJ1-4; 7 bases agree with TRBD1. Per the germline V gene, CDR1 is MNHEY and CDR2 is SVGAGI. V lost 7 bases to trimming and J lost 0 bases; unmatched junction nucleotides: 5. This CDR3 spans 15 amino acids. The CDR3 DNA is TGTGCCAGCAATTTAGGACAGGCAACTAATGAAAAACTGTTTTTT. Translating gives CASNLGQATNEKLFF.

The chain uses TRBV7-9 and TRBJ2-7; 7 bases agree with TRBD1. Germline V gives CDR1 SEHNR, CDR2 FQNEAQ (reference sequence). The CDR3 is 15 residues long. Trimming cost V 5 bases and J 4 bases; bases outside gene matches: 11. The CDR3 region has the DNA TGTGCCAGCAGCCGAAGGCCCGGGACAGATTACGAGCAGTACTTC. Translated, it gives CASSRRPGTDYEQYF.

J is TRBJ1-1 and V is TRBV5-1, with 7 nucleotides matching TRBD1. Germline lookup yields CDR1 SGHRS and CDR2 YFSETQ. The CDR3 is 14 residues long. V shed 2 bases and J 1 base; nucleotides not matched to a gene: 2. The CDR3 coding sequence is TGCGCCAGCAGCTTAGGGGGCGGGAACACTGAAGCTTTCTTT. It codes for CASSLGGGNTEAFF. Variable domain in full (rest from reference TRBV5-1 and TRBJ1-1): KAGVTQTPRYLIKTRGQQVTLSCSPISGHRSVSWYQQTPGQGLQFLFEYFSETQRNKGNFPGRFSGRQFSNSRSEMNVSTLELGDSALYLCASSLGGGNTEAFFGQGTRLTVV.

Only a few counts were recorded for this clone. The chain has TRBV6-2 or TRBV6-3 and TRBJ2-1; 10 bases match TRBD2. Looked up from germline, CDR1 is MNHEY and CDR2 is SVGEGT. CDR3 size: 14 residues. V lost 0 bases and J lost 7; bases outside the gene matches: 0. The CDR3 nucleotides are TGTGCCAGCAGTTACTCGACTAGCGGGAATGAGCAGTTCTTC. Translating it yields CASSYSTSGNEQFF.

The chain has TRBV6-1 and TRBJ2-2, with a weak D call TRBD2 (5 bases). The CDR3 loop spans 15 amino acids. Germline V lookup: CDR1 MNHNS, CDR2 SASEGT. Trimming shortened V by 6 bases and J by 2 bases, and 13 bases separated the two germline ends. DNA of the CDR3: TGTGCCAGCAGAGATACCGGGAAAAACACCGGGGAGCTGTTTTTT. This codes for CASRDTGKNTGELFF.

This clone came up a few times. V usage is TRBV7-9 and J usage is TRBJ2-7; 11 nucleotides align to TRBD2. CDR1 SEHNR and CDR2 FQNEAQ come from the germline V gene (reference sequence). J was trimmed by 7 bases and V by 4 bases; bases with no gene match: 9. The CDR3 spans 15 residues. The DNA of the CDR3 is TGTGCCAGCAGCTACCGCACTAGCGGGGGTGATGAGCAGTACTTC. Its protein is CASSYRTSGGDEQYF.

This clone showed up just a few times. The chain employs TRBV24-1 and TRBJ1-2; the match to TRBD1 covers 7 bases. CDR1 and CDR2 from the germline V gene are KGHDR and SFDVKD. This CDR3 is built from 13 residues. J was trimmed by 9 bases and V by 4 bases; bases with no gene match: 7. CDR3: CATSDGQDISYTF. The CDR3 bases are TGTGCCACCAGTGACGGACAGGACATCAGCTACACCTTC.

A word on this clone: The sample holds other DNA sequences that translate to the same CDR3. This sequence joins TRBV9 and TRBJ2-1, with 10 positions matching TRBD2. J was trimmed by 9 bases and V by 0 bases; bases with no gene match: 0. The CDR3 length is 13 residues. The V gene's germline CDR1 is SGDLS and CDR2 YYNGEE. The CDR3 region has the DNA TGTGCCAGCAGCGTAGGACTAGCGGGTGAGCAGTTCTTC. Its translation: CASSVGLAGEQFF.

V usage is TRBV30 and J usage is TRBJ1-1, with D tentatively TRBD1 (5 bases). With 4 bases removed from V and 11 bases from J, the gap between germline ends came to 20 bases. This CDR3 contains 13 residues. Germline values: CDR1 GTSNPN, CDR2 SVGIG (reference sequence). CDR3 nucleotides: TGTGCCTGGAATCCGCAGGGCCTGCTAGAGGCTTTCTTT. Translation gives CAWNPQGLLEAFF.

V is TRBV4-2 and J is TRBJ2-7; D is possibly TRBD2 (6 bases). There are 18 residues in the CDR3. The germline V gene has CDR1 LGHNA and CDR2 YNFKEQ. Trimming removed 1 base from V and 2 bases from J, with 21 bases in between. Written as DNA, the CDR3 is TGTGCCAGCAGCCAAGGGGAGTCCGGGGGAGGAGCTACCTACGAGCAGTACTTC. Translating it yields CASSQGESGGGATYEQYF.

V is TRBV7-9 and J is TRBJ2-7; 9 bases fit TRBD1. Germline CDR1 SEHNR, CDR2 FQNEAQ (reference sequence). The CDR3 extends over 14 amino acids. V gave up 5 bases and J gave up 5 bases; unmatched junction bases: 7. As DNA, the CDR3 is TGTGCCAGCAGCCTTCGGACAGGGGTCCACGAGCAGTACTTC. Encoded protein: CASSLRTGVHEQYF. Together with reference TRBV7-9 and TRBJ2-7, the CDR3 gives the full variable domain: DTGVSQNPRHKITKRGQNVTFRCDPISEHNRLYWYRQTLGQGPEFLTYFQNEAQLEKSRLLSDRFSAERPKGSFSTLEIQRTEQGDSAMYLCASSLRTGVHEQYFGPGTRLTVT.

The chain is built from TRBV30 and TRBJ2-2, with D perhaps TRBD2 (5 bases). V was trimmed by 0 bases and J by 7 bases, leaving 9 bases between them. Germline V gene lookup returns CDR1 GTSNPN and CDR2 SVGIG (reference sequence). This CDR3 has 13 amino acids. The CDR3 bases are TGTGCCTGGAGTGTATATGCGGGCGGGGAGCTGTTTTTT. Translation gives CAWSVYAGGELFF. Supplemented by reference TRBV30 and TRBJ2-2, the full variable domain reads SQTIHQWPATLVQPVGSPLSLECTVEGTSNPNLYWYRQAAGRGLQLLFYSVGIGQISSEVPQNLSASRPQDRQFILSSKKLLLSDSGFYLCAWSVYAGGELFFGEGSRLTVL.

In this sample, this clone turned up a few times. The chain recombines TRBV7-8 with TRBJ1-1; D might be TRBD1 (6 bases). The CDR3 sequence is 14 residues long. Trimming stripped 1 base from V and 1 base from J, with 7 bases between. Germline loops: CDR1 SGHVS, CDR2 FQNEAQ. CDR3 protein: CASSLVQGNTEAFF. CDR3 bases: TGTGCCAGCAGCTTAGTACAGGGGAACACTGAAGCTTTCTTT.

This sequence joins TRBV19 and TRBJ1-4; 8 bases agree with TRBD1. Germline V gene data show CDR1 as LNHDA and CDR2 as SQIVND (reference sequence). The CDR3 loop spans 18 amino acids. V lost 5 bases, J lost 1 base, and 12 bases stayed unmatched. CDR3 sequence reads: CASSLVRDRRLTNEKLFF. In nucleotides, the CDR3 is TGTGCCAGTAGTCTAGTCCGGGACAGGCGTTTAACTAATGAAAAACTGTTTTTT.